The 13 T cell receptor beta chains below were found in one sample sequenced in a study of blood T cell repertoires in COVID-19. Using immunoSEQ multiplex PCR, the repertoire was profiled, and TCRdb retains in-frame clones only, with some absent. The sample has more than 110,000 clones, around 81% seen once; the top ten hold around 7.8%. Sequenced material: peripheral blood. These receptors were collected from a human donor in a cohort sampled during active COVID-19.

The chain employs TRBV3-1 (or the pseudogene TRBV3-2) and TRBJ2-1; TRBD2 agrees at 8 bases. The CDR3 contains 15 residues. Per the germline V gene, CDR1 is LGHDT and CDR2 is YNNKEL (reference sequence). V was pared by 2 bases and J by 7 bases, with 7 bases of the junction left unmatched. CDR3 sequence: CASSQRTSWENEQFF. CDR3 nucleotides: TGTGCCAGCAGCCAACGGACTAGCTGGGAGAATGAGCAGTTCTTC.

This chain joins TRBV13 and TRBJ2-7; D is perhaps TRBD2 (7 bases). V was trimmed by 5 bases and J by 2 bases, leaving 16 bases between them. CDR1 and CDR2 from the germline V gene are PRHDT and FYEKMQ (reference sequence). The CDR3 runs 15 residues. Here the CDR3 reads CASSRNGGLAYEQYF. The DNA for the CDR3 is TGTGCCAGCAGCCGGAACGGGGGGCTTGCCTACGAGCAGTACTTC.

This chain uses TRBV18 with TRBJ1-4; TRBD1 matches at 7 bases. Germline V lookup: CDR1 KGHSH, CDR2 LQKENI. V lost 3 bases, J lost 13 bases, and 5 bases stayed unmatched. The CDR3 runs to 12 residues. The CDR3 DNA is TGTGCCAGCTCACCTGACAGGGAGACACTGTTTTTT. Its protein product is CASSPDRETLFF.

The chain has TRBV6-5 and TRBJ2-2; perhaps TRBD2 as D (5 bases). Germline V gives CDR1 MNHEY, CDR2 SVGAGI. Trimming stripped 8 bases from V and 1 base from J, with 11 bases between. The CDR3 covers 14 residues. The CDR3 spells CASSPGMNTGELFF. The CDR3 nucleotides are TGTGCCAGCTCTCCGGGAATGAACACCGGGGAGCTGTTTTTT.

The rearrangement joins TRBV28 to TRBJ2-7, with a possible D match to TRBD1 (5 bases). CDR1 MDHEN and CDR2 SYDVKM come from the germline V gene. The CDR3 totals 14 residues. V was cut by 2 bases and J by 3 bases, with 11 bases left in between. The CDR3 DNA reads TGTGCCAGCAGTTTAACAGGTTGGCGCTACGAGCAGTACTTC. Protein product: CASSLTGWRYEQYF.

There are a few counts of this clone. The gene calls are TRBV7-6 and TRBJ1-2, with 8 bases matching TRBD1. Per the germline V gene, CDR1 is SGHVS and CDR2 is FNYEAQ. The CDR3 is made up of 14 amino acids. V trimming: 3 bases; J trimming: 4 bases; junction bases outside the gene matches: 4. This CDR3 is CASSLRTGTYGYTF. DNA for the CDR3: TGTGCCAGCAGCTTGCGGACAGGGACCTATGGCTACACCTTC.

This clone was detected only once. CDR3 loop: CASSSDTRDRQETQYF. The DNA of the CDR3 is TGTGCCAGCAGCTCCGACACCCGGGACAGGCAAGAGACCCAGTACTTC. This chain uses TRBV7-9 with TRBJ2-5; 8 bases are shared with TRBD1. The germline CDR1 and CDR2 sequences are SEHNR and FQNEAQ (reference sequence). This CDR3 has 16 amino acids. V was pared by 4 bases and J by 2 bases, with 9 bases of the junction left unmatched.

The V and J genes are TRBV19 and TRBJ2-1, with a tentative D call TRBD2 (5 bases). Per the germline V gene, CDR1 is LNHDA and CDR2 is SQIVND (reference sequence). The CDR3 has 13 amino acids. Trimming cost V 4 bases and J 9 bases, with 13 bases left between them. CDR3 region: CASSTGLLGEQFF. For the CDR3, the DNA is TGTGCCAGTAGTACTGGACTCCTGGGTGAGCAGTTCTTC. Looking up the rest from reference TRBV19 and TRBJ2-1 gives the full variable domain: DGGITQSPKYLFRKEGQNVTLSCEQNLNHDAMYWYRQDPGQGLRLIYYSQIVNDFQKGDIAEGYSVSREKKESFPLTVTSAQKNPTAFYLCASSTGLLGEQFFGPGTRLTVL.

The chain has TRBV9 and TRBJ1-6, with D possibly being TRBD1 (5 bases). In germline, CDR1 is SGDLS, CDR2 YYNGEE. V lost 4 bases, J lost 4 bases, and 12 bases lay in between. This CDR3 spans 15 amino acids. This chain's CDR3 is CASSPLSGYNSPLHF. In nucleotides, the CDR3 is TGTGCCAGCAGCCCGCTTTCAGGGTATAATTCACCCCTCCACTTT.

The J gene is TRBJ2-5, the V gene TRBV2; possibly TRBD1 for D (6 bases). Trimming removed 7 bases from V and 6 bases from J, with 18 bases in between. The CDR3 totals 14 residues. Germline lookup yields CDR1 SNHLY and CDR2 FYNNEI. CDR3 in DNA: TGTGCCAGCAAAGGGCTGGGGGCCAGGAAGACCCAGTACTTC. It specifies CASKGLGARKTQYF.

The chain recombines TRBV6-6 with TRBJ1-2, with 9 nucleotides matching TRBD1. Trimming at V came to 8 bases and at J to 1 base, leaving 5 bases not matched to a gene. Germline V CDR1 and CDR2: MNHNY, SVGAGI (reference sequence). The CDR3 totals 14 residues. CDR3 DNA sequence: TGTGCCAGCTTGGGACAGGGCCTTAACTATGGCTACACCTTC. Translated, it gives CASLGQGLNYGYTF.

This clone was counted once. V and J are TRBV3-1 (or the pseudogene TRBV3-2) and TRBJ1-2; 7 nucleotides line up with TRBD1. Germline V CDR1 and CDR2: LGHDT, YNNKEL (reference sequence). V lost 3 bases and J lost 7; bases outside the gene matches: 14. The CDR3 is 16 residues long. For the CDR3, the DNA is TGTGCCAGCAGCCAGGATAAGGGACAGAGGTATTCTGGCTACACCTTC. Protein product: CASSQDKGQRYSGYTF.

The chain links TRBV27 to TRBJ2-4, with TRBD2 matching 12 bases. Germline V gene data show CDR1 as MNHEY and CDR2 as SMNVEV (reference sequence). The CDR3 runs 19 residues. Trimming cost V 4 bases and J 0 bases; bases outside gene matches: 10. This CDR3 is CASSCPRTSGALAKNIQYF. CDR3 DNA sequence: TGTGCCAGCAGTTGCCCTCGGACTAGCGGGGCCCTAGCCAAAAACATTCAGTACTTC.